The next 8 T cell receptor beta chains were all read from a single sample in a study of T cell responses to AZD1222 COVID-19 vaccine. Some clones are missing from TCRdb's copy, which holds only in-frame ones; the method was immunoSEQ multiplex PCR. The sample contains approximately 190,000 clones, roughly 92% of which appear only once. This material consisted of peripheral blood, taken on day 0 of AZD1222 vaccination. Every receptor here comes from an adult in good health.

V and J are TRBV6-5 and TRBJ1-4; D is undetermined. The CDR3 is made up of 13 amino acids. The V gene lost 6 bases and the J gene lost 8 bases, with 13 bases spanning the gap. In germline, CDR1 is MNHEY, CDR2 SVGAGI. The CDR3 DNA follows: TGTGCCAGCAGAGGCCCAAGTTGGGAAAAACTGTTTTTT. Protein sequence: CASRGPSWEKLFF.

The V and J genes are TRBV12-5 and TRBJ1-2; D may be TRBD1 (6 bases). Trimming left V 3 bases short and J 2 bases short, with 10 bases between. The CDR3 has 14 residues. Germline V gene sequence: CDR1 LGHNT, CDR2 FRNRAP. CDR3 residues: CASGFIDRNYGYTF. The CDR3, as DNA: TGTGCTAGTGGTTTTATCGACAGGAACTATGGCTACACCTTC. The variable domain in full, completed from reference TRBV12-5 and TRBJ1-2, reads DARVTQTPRHKVTEMGQEVTMRCQPILGHNTVFWYRQTMMQGLELLAYFRNRAPLDDSGMPKDRFSAEMPDATLATLKIQPSEPRDSAVYFCASGFIDRNYGYTFGSGTRLTVV.

This rearrangement joins TRBV12-5 to TRBJ2-3; a possible D gene is TRBD1 (5 bases). The CDR3 runs to 14 residues. Trimming took 7 bases from V and 5 from J, leaving 16 bases between them. The germline V gene encodes CDR1 LGHNT and CDR2 FRNRAP. The CDR3 loop reads CASAKYRPGDTQYF. The CDR3 DNA sequence: TGTGCTAGTGCCAAATACAGGCCGGGAGATACGCAGTATTTT.

V is TRBV10-3 and J is TRBJ2-1; the D is unclear. The V end lost 8 bases, the J end lost 7 bases, and 21 bases lay between the germline ends. CDR1 and CDR2 from the germline V gene are ENHRY and SYGVKD. The CDR3 covers 15 residues. The CDR3 reads CAIGVSPHILNEQFF. The CDR3 nucleotides read TGTGCCATCGGTGTCAGCCCGCATATTCTGAATGAGCAGTTCTTC.

This clone was detected once. This chain connects TRBV9 to TRBJ1-1, with D possibly matching TRBD1 (5 bases). CDR1 is SGDLS and CDR2 is YYNGEE in the germline V gene. The CDR3 sequence is 13 residues long. V gave up 0 bases and J gave up 3 bases, with 6 bases separating them. CDR3 protein: CASSVEQDTEAFF. The CDR3 DNA follows: TGTGCCAGCAGCGTAGAACAGGACACTGAAGCTTTCTTT.

This chain uses TRBV7-9 with TRBJ1-1, with 7 nucleotides matching TRBD1. The germline V gene has CDR1 SEHNR and CDR2 FQNEAQ (reference sequence). The CDR3 runs to 15 residues. V trimming: 5 bases; J trimming: 4 bases; junction bases outside the gene matches: 10. CDR3 bases: TGTGCCAGCAGCGTAAACAGGGGCGAAGGCACTGAAGCTTTCTTT. Its protein product is CASSVNRGEGTEAFF. The full variable domain, with the rest looked up from reference TRBV7-9 and TRBJ1-1, is DTGVSQNPRHKITKRGQNVTFRCDPISEHNRLYWYRQTLGQGPEFLTYFQNEAQLEKSRLLSDRFSAERPKGSFSTLEIQRTEQGDSAMYLCASSVNRGEGTEAFFGQGTRLTVV.

The rearrangement joins TRBV24-1 to TRBJ1-2, with 7 bases lining up with TRBD1. This CDR3 spans 12 amino acids. The V gene end was trimmed by 5 bases and the J gene end by 8 bases; junction bases not matched to a gene: 4. CDR1 and CDR2 (germline): KGHDR, SFDVKD. CDR3 sequence reads: CATSGTGWGYTF. The CDR3 nucleotides are TGTGCCACCAGTGGGACAGGATGGGGCTACACCTTC.

V gene TRBV30 combines with J gene TRBJ1-6; D gene ambiguous. The CDR3 spans 13 residues. Trimming stripped 2 bases from V and 10 bases from J, with 12 bases between. In germline, CDR1 is GTSNPN, CDR2 SVGIG (reference sequence). CDR3 loop: CAWSLLDSSPLHF. The CDR3 DNA is TGTGCCTGGAGTTTACTCGACTCGTCACCCCTCCACTTT.